This T cell receptor beta chain came from a study of blood T cell repertoires in COVID-19. Clones were sequenced by immunoSEQ multiplex PCR, and TCRdb holds only the in-frame ones, with some missing. The table lists some 46,000 clones, around 79% of them singletons, with less than 25% in the top ten. The V and J ends lost 5 bases and 1 base respectively, with 9 bases between them. The germline CDR1 and CDR2 sequences are PRHDT and FYEKMQ (reference sequence). CDR3 length equals 14 residues. This receptor was taken from a woman aged 55-70 years with acute or convalescent COVID-19. The chain combines TRBV13 with TRBJ1-5; a weak D match, TRBD1 (5 bases). Sequencing was done on a sample of peripheral blood. The CDR3 region is CASSRWGSNQPQHF. The CDR3 DNA reads TGTGCCAGCAGCAGATGGGGCAGCAATCAGCCCCAGCATTTT.